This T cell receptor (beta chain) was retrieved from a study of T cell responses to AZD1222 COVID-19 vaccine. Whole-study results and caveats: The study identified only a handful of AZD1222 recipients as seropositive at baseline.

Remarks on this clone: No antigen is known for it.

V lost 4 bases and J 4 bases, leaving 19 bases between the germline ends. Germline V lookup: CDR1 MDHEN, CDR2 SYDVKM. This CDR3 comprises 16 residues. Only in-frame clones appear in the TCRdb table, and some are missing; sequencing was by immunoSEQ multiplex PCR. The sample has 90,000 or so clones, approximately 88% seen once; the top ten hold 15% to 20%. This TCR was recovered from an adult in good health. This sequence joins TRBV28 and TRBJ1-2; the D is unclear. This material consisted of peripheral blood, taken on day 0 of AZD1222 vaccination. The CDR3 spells CASSYTSGSGGYGYTF. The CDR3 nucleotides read TGTGCCAGCAGTTATACCTCAGGTTCGGGTGGCTATGGCTACACCTTC.